Given below is one T cell receptor (beta chain) in context. Its cognate antigen is unknown. Primers for the PCR totalled 60 Vbeta and 13 Jbeta. TCRdb's table, derived via immunoSEQ multiplex PCR, lists solely in-frame clones and lacks some. This sample has roughly 250,000 clones, with 80% found just once. The record originates from a study of cytomegalovirus exposure and HLA in healthy donors. Germline-derived CDR1 and CDR2 are LNHNV and YYDKDF (reference sequence). The CDR3 spans 18 residues. The V end lost 0 bases, the J end lost 1 base, and 18 bases lay between the germline ends. General observations from the study: When a later analysis compared HLA-associated TCR beta chains with equally common others, the HLA-associated chains turned out to be more clonally expanded and to have lower generation probabilities. Donors were assumed by presence/absence analyses to have roughly uniform sequencing depth. Accurate predictions that matched the HLA-A and HLA-B alleles of most subjects were reportedly made from TCR beta sequences.

The chain has TRBV15 and TRBJ1-1; D not resolved. Material for sequencing was PBMCs. The sequence was collected from a girl aged 2 to 10 in good health and CMV-seronegative. The CDR3 sequence is CATSREGPLLRSNTEAFF. In nucleotides, the CDR3 is TGTGCCACCAGCAGAGAGGGCCCCCTCTTACGTTCGAACACTGAAGCTTTCTTT.